These 24 T cell receptor beta chains originate from one sample sequenced in a study of response to subunit inactivated influenza vaccine. A single record per CDR3 protein comes from TCRdb applying MiXCR to the RT-PCR reads. The sample has about 830,000 distinct CDR3 sequences; about 18% are singletons. Material: PBMCs from blood, obtained about 5 days after vaccination. Receptors originate from a man aged 50 to 59 who received an inactivated influenza vaccine.

The chain combines TRBV4-3 with TRBJ2-5, with 10 bases that match TRBD2. CDR3 length: 15 amino acids. Germline lookup yields CDR1 LGHNA and CDR2 YSLEER. With 0 bases clipped from V and 5 bases from J, the junction kept 3 bases outside the gene matches. The CDR3 loop is CASSQDRAGGETQYF. CDR3 coding DNA: TGCGCCAGCAGCCAAGATCGAGCGGGAGGGGAGACCCAGTACTTC.

The V call is TRBV5-1, the J call TRBJ2-3, with D possibly TRBD1 on 5 matching bases. Germline CDR1 and CDR2: SGHRS and YFSETQ. Trimming took 4 bases from V and 4 from J, leaving 16 bases between them. The CDR3 consists of 15 residues. DNA for the CDR3: TGCGCCAGCAGCCAAGGACATGGGGTCCCAGATACGCAGTATTTT. Protein: CASSQGHGVPDTQYF.

This clonotype showed up just a few times. The chain couples TRBV7-2 to TRBJ2-7; perhaps D is TRBD1 or TRBD2 (5 bases each). The CDR3 sequence is 15 residues long. CDR1 and CDR2 (germline): SGHTA, FQGNSA. V lost 3 bases and J 3 bases, leaving 15 bases between the germline ends. The CDR3 protein is CASSFMDGTSYEQYF. CDR3 DNA sequence: TGTGCCAGCAGCTTTATGGACGGGACCAGCTACGAGCAGTACTTC.

This clonotype has just a few counts. V is TRBV5-1 and J is TRBJ2-7; D remains ambiguous. The CDR3 is made up of 11 amino acids. Trimming stripped 5 bases from V and 7 bases from J, with 10 bases between. In germline, CDR1 is SGHRS, CDR2 YFSETQ. CDR3 in DNA: TGCGCCAGCAGGGACGGCTGGGAGCAGTACTTC. This sequence encodes CASRDGWEQYF.

This clonotype was observed a few times. V usage is TRBV20-1 and J usage is TRBJ1-1; tentatively, D is TRBD1 (6 bases). Germline V gene data show CDR1 as DFQATT and CDR2 as SNEGSKA (reference sequence). CDR3 length: 13 residues. Trimming pared 5 bases from V and 4 bases from J, leaving 14 bases between. Here the CDR3 reads CSASPAGATEAFF. CDR3 sequence (DNA): TGCAGTGCTTCCCCTGCGGGGGCCACTGAAGCTTTCTTT.

The chain recombines TRBV20-1 with TRBJ2-5; 9 nucleotides align to TRBD1. The CDR3 length is 15 residues. Germline V lookup: CDR1 DFQATT, CDR2 SNEGSKA (reference sequence). V lost 6 bases, J lost 5 bases, and 13 bases stayed unmatched. The CDR3 spells CSAITGGEVQETQYF. The CDR3 region has the DNA TGCAGTGCGATTACAGGGGGCGAAGTCCAGGAGACCCAGTACTTC.

This chain links TRBV5-1 with TRBJ1-6; D is unresolved. Germline CDR1 and CDR2: SGHRS and YFSETQ. The CDR3 loop spans 14 amino acids. Trimming pared 2 bases from V and 7 bases from J, leaving 10 bases between. CDR3 coding DNA: TGCGCCAGCAGCTTATCGGTGCGGAATTCACCCCTCCACTTT. This codes for CASSLSVRNSPLHF. Together with reference TRBV5-1 and TRBJ1-6, the CDR3 gives the full variable domain: KAGVTQTPRYLIKTRGQQVTLSCSPISGHRSVSWYQQTPGQGLQFLFEYFSETQRNKGNFPGRFSGRQFSNSRSEMNVSTLELGDSALYLCASSLSVRNSPLHFGNGTRLTVT.

The chain couples TRBV6-2 or TRBV6-3 to TRBJ2-4; 9 bases align to TRBD1. The ends lost 5 bases at V and 0 bases at J; junction bases unmatched: 2. The CDR3 sequence is 15 residues long. Germline V CDR1 and CDR2: MNHEY, SVGEGT. Written as DNA, the CDR3 is TGTGCCAGCAGTACAGGGGGCGCAGCCAAAAACATTCAGTACTTC. Translation: CASSTGGAAKNIQYF.

The V call is TRBV4-2, the J call TRBJ2-1, with 12 bases aligning to TRBD2. The V gene's germline CDR1 is LGHNA and CDR2 YNFKEQ. The CDR3 spans 17 residues. The junction had 7 bases not matched to a gene; V was cut back by 2 bases and J by 5 bases. The CDR3 is CASSQRLAGGKHNEQFF. The CDR3 DNA reads as TGTGCCAGCAGCCAACGTCTAGCGGGAGGGAAACACAATGAGCAGTTCTTC.

The chain combines TRBV27 with TRBJ1-6, with 7 bases aligning to TRBD1. The V gene end was trimmed by 3 bases and the J gene end by 6 bases; junction bases not matched to a gene: 8. Germline V CDR1 and CDR2: MNHEY, SMNVEV (reference sequence). This CDR3 has 16 amino acids. The CDR3 sequence is CASSFHQTGSNSPLHF. The CDR3 nucleotides read TGTGCCAGCAGTTTCCACCAGACAGGGAGTAATTCACCCCTCCACTTT.

This clonotype was found a few times. The chain recombines TRBV7-3 with TRBJ2-2, with D possibly matching TRBD1 (5 bases). Germline V gene sequence: CDR1 SGHTA, CDR2 FQGTGA. The CDR3 has 14 amino acids. V was cut by 6 bases and J by 2 bases, with 10 bases left in between. The CDR3 coding sequence is TGTGCCAGCAGTAGAGGACATAACACCGGGGAGCTGTTTTTT. Its protein is CASSRGHNTGELFF. The variable domain in full, completed from reference TRBV7-3 and TRBJ2-2, reads GAGVSQTPSNKVTEKGKYVELRCDPISGHTALYWYRQSLGQGPEFLIYFQGTGAADDSGLPNDRFFAVRPEGSVSTLKIQRTERGDSAVYLCASSRGHNTGELFFGEGSRLTVL.

This clonotype was observed a handful of times. The chain carries TRBV11-2 and TRBJ1-3, with D possibly being TRBD1 (5 bases). V lost 5 bases and J 7 bases, leaving 21 bases between the germline ends. The CDR3 spans 16 residues. The germline CDR1 and CDR2 sequences are SGHAT and FQNNGV. The DNA of the CDR3 is TGTGCCAGCAGCCGGATTACAGGTGGTTGGGGGAACACCATATATTTT. Encoded protein: CASSRITGGWGNTIYF.

The sample holds many counts of this clonotype. This chain joins TRBV12-3 or TRBV12-4 and TRBJ2-5; D is unclear. CDR3 length: 14 residues. Trimming removed 3 bases from V and 3 bases from J, with 11 bases in between. DNA of the CDR3: TGTGCCAGCAGTTTTGGGTCTCGGGAAGAGACCCAGTACTTC. Its translation: CASSFGSREETQYF.

This clonotype has at least ten counts. V gene TRBV7-8 combines with J gene TRBJ2-2; D is ambiguous. Germline V CDR1 and CDR2: SGHVS, FQNEAQ. The CDR3 is 17 residues long. Between the trimmed V and J ends, which lost 1 base and 2 bases, there was a span of 14 bases. CDR3 amino acids: CASSLETRVTNTGELFF. The CDR3 DNA reads TGTGCCAGCAGCTTAGAGACGCGCGTGACTAACACCGGGGAGCTGTTTTTT.

This clonotype was observed a few times. This CDR3 reads CASSVHQEHNEQFF. Here the CDR3 DNA reads TGTGCCAGCAGCGTACACCAAGAACACAATGAGCAGTTCTTC. V is TRBV9 and J is TRBJ2-1; D is ambiguous. Germline assignment: CDR1 SGDLS and CDR2 YYNGEE. Trimming left V 1 base short and J 5 bases short, with 10 bases between. The CDR3 length is 14 residues.

V and J are TRBV6-1 and TRBJ2-5; either TRBD1 or TRBD2 may fit D (5 bases each). The length of the CDR3 is 15 residues. Germline V gene sequence: CDR1 MNHNS, CDR2 SASEGT. V lost 6 bases, J lost 2 bases, and 16 bases lay in between. The CDR3 DNA reads TGTGCCAGCAGACTCACCGGGACCAAACAAGAGACCCAGTACTTC. As protein: CASRLTGTKQETQYF.

The chain is built from TRBV6-1 and TRBJ2-3; D is perhaps TRBD2 (6 bases). The ends were cut back, 3 bases at V and 2 bases at J, with 15 bases in the middle. The CDR3 consists of 16 residues. Germline CDR1 is MNHNS and CDR2 is SASEGT. For the CDR3, the DNA is TGTGCCAGCAGTGATTTGAGGCGGGGCTACACAGATACGCAGTATTTT. It encodes CASSDLRRGYTDTQYF.

The chain recombines TRBV5-4 with TRBJ2-7, with D uncertain. This CDR3 has 11 amino acids. V lost 4 bases and J lost 7, with 9 bases in between. Germline V gene data show CDR1 as SGHNT and CDR2 as YYREEE (reference sequence). CDR3 loop: CASSTLGEQYF. In nucleotides, the CDR3 is TGTGCCAGCAGCACCCTAGGGGAGCAGTACTTC.

The table lists this clonotype with many counts. V and J are TRBV7-2 and TRBJ2-1; TRBD2 matches at 9 bases. Trimming removed 5 bases from V and 7 bases from J; junction bases left unmatched: 9. Germline loops: CDR1 SGHTA, CDR2 FQGNSA. This CDR3 has 15 amino acids. The CDR3 DNA reads TGTGCCAGCAGCCCTAGCGGGACCCGCGTGAATGAGCAGTTCTTC. This codes for CASSPSGTRVNEQFF.

CDR3 bases: TGCGCCAGCAGCGACAGGGCCACCTACGAGCAGTACTTC. This encodes CASSDRATYEQYF. This chain uses TRBV5-1 with TRBJ2-7, with 7 bases lining up with TRBD1. CDR1 and CDR2 from the germline V gene are SGHRS and YFSETQ. The CDR3 is 13 amino acids. The V segment lost 4 bases and the J segment 2 bases; nucleotides outside the gene matches: 3. Filled out from reference TRBV5-1 and TRBJ2-7, the complete variable domain reads KAGVTQTPRYLIKTRGQQVTLSCSPISGHRSVSWYQQTPGQGLQFLFEYFSETQRNKGNFPGRFSGRQFSNSRSEMNVSTLELGDSALYLCASSDRATYEQYFGPGTRLTVT.

In this sample, this clonotype turned up a few times. This chain connects TRBV18 to TRBJ2-7; D is perhaps TRBD2 (5 bases). V dropped 4 bases and J dropped 2 bases, with 15 bases sitting between them. The CDR3 spans 15 residues. The germline V gene has CDR1 KGHSH and CDR2 LQKENI. The CDR3 spells CASSRLRDLAYEQYF. CDR3 bases: TGTGCCAGCTCACGTCTCCGGGATTTAGCCTACGAGCAGTACTTC.

This chain links TRBV29-1 with TRBJ2-5; 12 nucleotides agree with TRBD2. Germline loops: CDR1 SQVTM, CDR2 ANQGSEA. V was pared by 4 bases and J by 7 bases, with 13 bases of the junction left unmatched. This CDR3 contains 16 residues. In DNA form, the CDR3 reads TGCAGCGTTGGCCTAGCGGGAGGGCCCCTTCAGGTGACCCAGTACTTC. Residues: CSVGLAGGPLQVTQYF.

The CDR3 sequence is CASSQGASDTQYF. The DNA for the CDR3 is TGTGCCAGCAGCCAGGGGGCCTCAGATACGCAGTATTTT. The chain has TRBV11-2 and TRBJ2-3, with TRBD1 matching 8 bases. The CDR3 length is 13 residues. With 5 bases clipped from V and 4 bases from J, the junction kept 2 bases outside the gene matches. Looked up from germline, CDR1 is SGHAT and CDR2 is FQNNGV.

This clonotype appeared many times. The gene calls are TRBV25-1 and TRBJ2-5, with TRBD1 identical over 8 bases. Germline values: CDR1 MGHDK, CDR2 SYGVNS. The trim removed 10 bases at V and 5 bases at J, leaving 9 bases unmatched. The CDR3 totals 13 residues. CDR3 sequence (DNA): TGTGCCACCACCCGGACAGGGACGGAGACCCAGTACTTC. It codes for CATTRTGTETQYF.